These T cell receptor beta chains were read from a single sample in a study of HIV-infected patients and healthy controls. TCRdb analysed the 5' RACE reads with MiXCR anew, one entry per CDR3 protein. Of around 18,000 distinct CDR3 sequences listed, over 15% are singletons. Sequencing was carried out using CD8+ T cells from blood. These receptors all come from a human donor in good health. The CDR3 runs from the conserved cysteine through the conserved F or W. The D gene is left open where the match is weak. Some rows mark clone size as missing; the rest say once, few, many or name a class of expanded clone.

v_gene	d_gene	j_gene	abundance	CDR3nt	CDR3aa
TRBV7-8	NA	TRBJ2-2	few	TGTGCCAGCAGCCAACTCTTGGGGGCAACCCACACCGGGGAGCTGTTTTTT	CASSQLLGATHTGELFF
TRBV24-1	NA	TRBJ2-1	many	TGTGCCACCTCTCCGGGACCCTCCAATGAGCAGTTCTTC	CATSPGPSNEQFF
TRBV10-1	NA	TRBJ2-5	medium-sized	TGCGCCAGGCCTCGGCGGCAAGAGACCCAGTACTTC	CARPRRQETQYF
TRBV9	NA	TRBJ2-3	medium-sized	TGTGCCAGCAGCGTAGAGAGTGGACTCACCGGCACAGATACGCAGTATTTT	CASSVESGLTGTDTQYF
TRBV7-9	NA	TRBJ2-1	many	TGTGCCAGCAGCTTAGGCGGGGGCCCTAACAATGAGCAGTTCTTC	CASSLGGGPNNEQFF
TRBV23-1	NA	TRBJ2-7	many	TGCGCCAGCAGTAGGAGGGAGCAAACCTACGAGCAGTACTTC	CASSRREQTYEQYF
TRBV30	NA	TRBJ1-1	NA	TGTGCCTGGAGTTCCCGATGGGATGAAGCTTTCTTT	CAWSSRWDEAFF
TRBV20-1	NA	TRBJ1-2	many	TGCAGTGCCGCACGGGACGGGGCCGACGTTTGGGAGGGCTACACCTTC	CSAARDGADVWEGYTF
TRBV12-3/TRBV12-4	NA	TRBJ2-1	few	TGTGCCAGCAGCCCCGGGACAACCTACAATGAGCAGTTCTTC	CASSPGTTYNEQFF
TRBV5-6	NA	TRBJ2-3	few	TGTGCCAGCAGCTTGGGGGGTGTAATCACAGATACGCAGTATTTT	CASSLGGVITDTQYF
TRBV12-3/TRBV12-4	NA	TRBJ2-4	few	TGTGCCAGCAGTTTGACATGGGGCATTCAGTACTTC	CASSLTWGIQYF
TRBV7-9	NA	TRBJ1-1	few	TGTGCCAGCAGTCATACGAATCAGGGGCTCGCTGAAGCTTTCTTT	CASSHTNQGLAEAFF
TRBV5-4	NA	TRBJ2-7	NA	TGTGCCAGCAGTTCCGGGACGGTCTTATACGAGCAGTACTTC	CASSSGTVLYEQYF
TRBV6-5	NA	TRBJ2-2	NA	TGTGCCAGCAGTTTCGGGACGAACACCGGGGAGCTGTTTTTT	CASSFGTNTGELFF
TRBV6-6	NA	TRBJ2-3	many	TGTGCCAGCAGCCTCCCCCGGGACATCACCCGCTTT	CASSLPRDITRF
TRBV24-1	NA	TRBJ1-6	many	TGTGCCACCAGTGGGACAGACTGGGATTCACCCCTCCACTTT	CATSGTDWDSPLHF
TRBV5-4	NA	TRBJ2-7	NA	TGTGCCAGCAGCTTGGCCGGAGATACACTATCCTACGAGCAGTACTTC	CASSLAGDTLSYEQYF
TRBV7-9	TRBD2	TRBJ2-1	many	TGTGCCAGCAGCCGCAGCGGGAGTTCGGACAATGAGCAGTTCTTC	CASSRSGSSDNEQFF
TRBV7-9	NA	TRBJ1-4	NA	TGTGCCAGCAGCTCGGGCCCAGAAAAACTGTTTTTT	CASSSGPEKLFF
TRBV28	NA	TRBJ2-3	many	TGTGCCAGCAGTTTATACCGAGATACGCAGTATTTT	CASSLYRDTQYF
TRBV4-3	NA	TRBJ1-4	few	TGCGCCAGCAGCCAAGGCAGGGATCTGTTTTTT	CASSQGRDLFF
TRBV12-3/TRBV12-4	NA	TRBJ2-3	few	TGTGCCAGCAGTTCCCAGGGAGCGGAGGGATCAGATACGCAGTATTTT	CASSSQGAEGSDTQYF
TRBV19	NA	TRBJ1-2	NA	TGTGCCAGTAGTCCGGGGGTAAACTATGGCTACACCTTC	CASSPGVNYGYTF
TRBV20-1	TRBD1	TRBJ2-4	many	TGCAGTGCTAGAGGCCGACAGGGGCCAAAAAACATTCAGTACTTC	CSARGRQGPKNIQYF
TRBV20-1	NA	TRBJ1-4	many	TGCAGTGCAGACCAGGTGGGGGAACTGTTTTTT	CSADQVGELFF